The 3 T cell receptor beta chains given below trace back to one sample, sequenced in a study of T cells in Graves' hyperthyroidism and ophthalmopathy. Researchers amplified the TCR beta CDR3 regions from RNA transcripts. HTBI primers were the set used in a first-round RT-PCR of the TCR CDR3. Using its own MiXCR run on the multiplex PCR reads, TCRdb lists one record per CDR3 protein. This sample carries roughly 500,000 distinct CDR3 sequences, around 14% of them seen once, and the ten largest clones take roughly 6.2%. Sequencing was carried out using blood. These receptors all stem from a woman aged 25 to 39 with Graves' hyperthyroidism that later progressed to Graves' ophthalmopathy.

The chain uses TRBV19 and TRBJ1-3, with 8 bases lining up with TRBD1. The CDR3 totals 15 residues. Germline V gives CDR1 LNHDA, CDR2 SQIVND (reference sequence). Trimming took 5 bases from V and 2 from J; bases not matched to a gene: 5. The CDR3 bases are TGTGCCAGTAGTCAAGGACAGGGCACTGGAAACACCATATATTTT. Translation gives CASSQGQGTGNTIYF.

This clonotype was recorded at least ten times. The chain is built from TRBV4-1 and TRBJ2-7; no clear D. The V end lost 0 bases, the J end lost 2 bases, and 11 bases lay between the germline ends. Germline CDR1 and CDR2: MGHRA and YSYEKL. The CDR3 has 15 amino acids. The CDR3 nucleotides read TGCGCCAGCAGCCAAGATACGGGTAACCCCTACGAGCAGTACTTC. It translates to CASSQDTGNPYEQYF.

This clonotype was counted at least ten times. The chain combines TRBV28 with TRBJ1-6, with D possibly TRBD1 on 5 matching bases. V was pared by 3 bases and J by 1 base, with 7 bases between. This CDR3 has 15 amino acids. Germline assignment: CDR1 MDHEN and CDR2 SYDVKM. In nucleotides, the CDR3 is TGTGCCAGCAGTTTGAAGGGGTCCTATAATTCACCCCTCCACTTT. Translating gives CASSLKGSYNSPLHF. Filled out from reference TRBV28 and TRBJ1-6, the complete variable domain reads DVKVTQSSRYLVKRTGEKVFLECVQDMDHENMFWYRQDPGLGLRLIYFSYDVKMKEKGDIPEGYSVSREKKERFSLILESASTNQTSMYLCASSLKGSYNSPLHFGNGTRLTVT.